This T cell receptor beta chain was sequenced in a study of blood T cells in healthy people across ages. Collection of ten milliliters of peripheral blood was performed for each donor. The length of the CDR3 is 12 residues. V shed 6 bases, J shed 11 bases, and the junction held 9 bases outside the gene matches. Through a sample-barcoded 5' primer and a J-beta primer mix, a second PCR was run for roughly 7 to 11 cycles. Tagging of each cDNA molecule was performed by a template-switch adaptor with 12 random nucleotides. TCRdb ran MiXCR on the 5' RACE reads and lists one entry per CDR3 protein. The sample records 900,000 to 950,000 distinct CDR3 sequences, about 27% being singletons. The same data also contributed to another study, on T cells of mothers and their children. Turning to that study: Both sample barcodes and 2-4 random nucleotides came from the M1S primer of the second PCR.

Sequencing used blood. This sequence joins TRBV12-3 or TRBV12-4 and TRBJ2-5, with 7 bases lining up with TRBD2. The TCR comes from a woman between 40 and 50 years old in good health. The CDR3 is CASSRDYPGQYF. For the CDR3, the DNA is TGTGCCAGCAGCCGGGACTACCCGGGACAGTACTTC.